The 12 T cell receptor beta chains presented below share a single source sample, sequenced in a study of blood T cell repertoires in COVID-19 (dated by TCRdb to 2018 to 2020). The library was built by means of the immunoSEQ multiplex PCR assay. Drawn from immuneACCESS, this table holds only the in-frame rearrangements with V and J called that TCRdb kept. Clones are partly lost; checked studies trace under half to an unresolved V gene and leave the rest unexplained. The sample includes 20,000 to 25,000 clones, with over 70% observed a single time. 9.5% to 15% of the sample comes from the top ten. Sequencing was carried out using peripheral blood. The receptors derive from a man in his fifties or sixties with active COVID-19.

The genes are TRBV5-1 and TRBJ2-3; D is undetermined. The germline V and J ends were trimmed by 0 bases and 6 bases, with 11 bases remaining between them. Germline CDR1 SGHRS, CDR2 YFSETQ. This CDR3 has 14 residues. Written as DNA, the CDR3 is TGCGCCAGCAGCTTGGCAGGTAAACGGGATACGCAGTATTTT. It translates to CASSLAGKRDTQYF.

In this sample, this clone turned up many times. The chain combines TRBV3-1 (or the pseudogene TRBV3-2) with TRBJ2-7; 8 nucleotides align to TRBD2. Germline V gene data show CDR1 as LGHDT and CDR2 as YNNKEL (reference sequence). V shed 3 bases and J 3 bases; nucleotides not matched to a gene: 4. The CDR3 is 14 amino acids. The CDR3 nucleotides are TGTGCCAGCAGCCAGGCCGGGAGGGGCTACGAGCAGTACTTC. Translated: CASSQAGRGYEQYF.

The chain employs TRBV5-1 and TRBJ2-7; the D gene is possibly TRBD2 (6 bases). Germline CDR1 reads SGHRS; CDR2 reads YFSETQ. Trimming took off 5 bases at V and 3 bases at J, with 15 bases between the two ends. CDR3 length: 14 residues. The CDR3 here is CASSRGGGGYEQYF. DNA for the CDR3: TGCGCCAGCAGTCGGGGAGGCGGAGGCTACGAGCAGTACTTC.

V usage is TRBV12-5 and J usage is TRBJ2-1, with D uncertain. V lost 6 bases and J lost 0, with 12 bases in between. The CDR3 has 15 amino acids. Per germline, CDR1 LGHNT and CDR2 FRNRAP. The DNA of the CDR3 is TGTGCTAGTGGCGAGCGCCGTAGCTCCTACAATGAGCAGTTCTTC. Residues: CASGERRSSYNEQFF.

The chain links TRBV6-4 to TRBJ2-3; 11 bases map to TRBD2. Germline V CDR1 and CDR2: MRHNA, SNTAGT. This CDR3 spans 14 amino acids. V lost 4 bases and J lost 3; bases outside the gene matches: 0. In nucleotides, the CDR3 is TGTGCCAGCAGTGGGACTAGCGGGACAGATACGCAGTATTTT. It translates to CASSGTSGTDTQYF.

The gene calls are TRBV6-5 and TRBJ2-7; 10 bases map to TRBD1. V dropped 4 bases and J dropped 7; count of bases not matched to a gene: 10. CDR1 is MNHEY and CDR2 is SVGAGI in the germline V gene. The CDR3 consists of 15 residues. In nucleotides, the CDR3 is TGTGCCAGCAGTTTGGGGGGACAGGGGATTCCGGAGCAGTACTTC. This translates into CASSLGGQGIPEQYF.

The genes are TRBV27 and TRBJ2-1; 8 nucleotides match TRBD2. The J segment lost 4 bases and the V segment lost 3 bases, leaving 11 bases of the junction unmatched. CDR1 is MNHEY, CDR2 SMNVEV, per germline (reference sequence). The CDR3 is 17 amino acids. The CDR3 DNA is TGTGCCAGCAGTTTCCGTTCGGGAGGGCCCTTATACAATGAGCAGTTCTTC. Its translation is CASSFRSGGPLYNEQFF.

The V gene is TRBV3-1 (or the pseudogene TRBV3-2), the J gene TRBJ1-1, with D possibly being TRBD1 (6 bases). Germline CDR1 is LGHDT and CDR2 is YNNKEL (reference sequence). This CDR3 is 15 amino acids long. V was cut by 1 base and J by 1 base, with 10 bases left in between. CDR3 DNA sequence: TGTGCCAGCAGCCAAGCAGGACAGCCGAACACTGAAGCTTTCTTT. As protein: CASSQAGQPNTEAFF.

This chain links TRBV5-6 with TRBJ2-3; TRBD1 matches at 11 bases. CDR1 and CDR2 from the germline V gene are SGHDT and YYEEEE. The CDR3 contains 17 residues. V gave up 2 bases and J gave up 4 bases; unmatched junction bases: 9. CDR3 sequence (DNA): TGTGCCAGCAGCTTAGGCGGGACAGGGGGTATCGCAGATACGCAGTATTTT. It yields the protein CASSLGGTGGIADTQYF.

The chain couples TRBV11-2 to TRBJ2-1; TRBD2 matches at 11 bases. Germline CDR1 reads SGHAT; CDR2 reads FQNNGV. V was clipped by 4 bases and J by 2 bases; unmatched bases: 4. This CDR3 spans 16 amino acids. Written as DNA, the CDR3 is TGTGCCAGCAGCTCGTGGGGACTAGCGGCCTACAATGAGCAGTTCTTC. Protein: CASSSWGLAAYNEQFF.

J is TRBJ2-1 and V is TRBV9, with D perhaps TRBD2 (5 bases). Trimming cost V 4 bases and J 9 bases, with 14 bases left between them. The CDR3 sequence is 13 residues long. The germline V gene encodes CDR1 SGDLS and CDR2 YYNGEE. This CDR3 is CASSPILSGEQFF. The CDR3 DNA is TGTGCCAGCAGCCCCATCCTAAGCGGTGAGCAGTTCTTC.

The chain couples TRBV4-3 to TRBJ2-3; 10 bases agree with TRBD2. Germline assignment: CDR1 LGHNA and CDR2 YSLEER. Trimming cost V 1 base and J 2 bases; bases outside gene matches: 9. The CDR3 covers 18 residues. The CDR3 region has the DNA TGCGCCAGCAGCCAAGTCCGGCTAGCGGGAGAGTACACAGATACGCAGTATTTT. Translating gives CASSQVRLAGEYTDTQYF.